This TCR beta chain is from a study of blood T cell repertoires in COVID-19 (TCRdb year 2020). In the study overall: Samples from collaborators originated in the United States, Italy and Spain and spanned both the acute and convalescent phases of COVID-19. The dataset comprised deeply sampled blood TCRbeta repertoires from subjects exposed to, actively infected with, or recovered from COVID-19. The repertoires were released in a freely available public database meant as a resource for research on the immune response to SARS-CoV-2. The material from the prospective study consisted of cDNA or gDNA derived from T cells, B-cell-depleted T cells, or PBMCs. Where HLA class I and class II types were available, the types were taken from metadata supplied by the sample provider, not from assay-based typing. Sample metadata almost always included a de-identified subject ID, COVID-19 status, age in years and sex. Samples were obtained from the ongoing ImmuneRACE study (first 160 participants) and from about 1,300 subjects provided by 6 global collaborators.

Enrolling through a virtual design, the prospective study's participants ranged in age from about 18 to 89 years and lived across 20 to 30 United States geographic areas. Cohort assignment in the prospective study relied on participant-reported clinical history from a screening survey and a study questionnaire. In the prospective study, mobile phlebotomists collected whole blood, serum and a nasopharyngeal or oropharyngeal swab from each participant. Participants in the prospective study had the option to provide additional blood draws and questionnaires over a roughly 2-month period. Before DNA extraction, prospective study blood samples were shipped either frozen or at room temperature. V lost 5 bases and J lost 1 base, and the count of bases not matched to a germline gene is 12. The germline V gene specifies MDHEN as CDR1 and SYDVKM as CDR2. Reading from cysteine to phenylalanine, the CDR3 counts 18 amino acids. The DNA shown is the 54-base CDR3, in frame from base 1.

Beyond this particular receptor, the publication reports: The amount of clinical and demographic metadata varied by source and participant and was provided uncurated.

Worth noting for this clone: Its antigen is unknown. Base qualities are not provided; no much larger clone lies one nucleotide away.

TCRbeta CDR3 regions were amplified from genomic DNA by means of the immunoSEQ Assay, a bias-controlled multiplex PCR. The original methods were these. Nucleated cell counts per sample were estimated from amplification of reference gene primers within the assay. To quantify the absolute abundance of each unique TCRbeta CDR3 rearrangement, sequence reads were collapsed and filtered. For each sample, productive Simpson clonality was calculated by taking the square root of Simpson's diversity index across productive rearrangements. In TCRdb, the immuneACCESS table is reduced to in-frame sequences with V and J assigned. These tables do not hold every clone; where another copy was compared, an unresolved V gene accounts for under half, and the others remain unexplained. That table gives V, J and clone size, and the DNA gave D and trimming. This sample gives around 130,000 clones in total; around four fifths of them show up just once. 2% to 3% of the sample is held by the ten biggest clonotypes.

This receptor was obtained from a man aged 35-49 years with acute COVID-19. Here the chain combines TRBV28 and TRBJ2-7, with TRBD2 identical over 12 junction bases. The sequenced material came from PBMCs or T cells enriched from blood (not recorded which). The DNA reads as follows: TGTGCCAGCAGTAGTGGGTCTGGACTAGCGGGAAGGTCCTACGAGCAGTACTTC. Translation gives CASSSGSGLAGRSYEQYF.